This T cell receptor (beta chain) came from a study of T cells in Graves' hyperthyroidism and ophthalmopathy. The PBMCs were taken from more than 8 ml of fresh peripheral blood. The V and J ends lost 9 bases and 7 bases respectively, with 16 bases between them. In germline, CDR1 is LNHDA, CDR2 SQIVND (reference sequence). This CDR3 is 13 amino acids long. RNA transcripts were the template for amplifying TCR beta CDR3 regions. First-round RT-PCR with HTBI primers amplified the TCR CDR3 region. TCRdb re-called the multiplex PCR reads with MiXCR, one entry per CDR3 protein. The sample records around 560,000 distinct CDR3 sequences, 16% being singletons. This clonotype was observed at least ten times.

The sequenced material came from blood. This receptor was obtained from a young woman with Graves' hyperthyroidism. The rearrangement joins TRBV19 to TRBJ1-5; tentatively, D is TRBD1 (6 bases). In nucleotides, the CDR3 is TGTGCCAGCAGAGGCCAAGGGGGACAGCCCCAGCATTTT. This sequence encodes CASRGQGGQPQHF.